One sample yielded the 24 T cell receptor beta chains listed below, sequenced in a study of T cells in Graves' hyperthyroidism and ophthalmopathy. Template material for amplifying TCR beta CDR3 regions consisted of RNA transcripts. During a first-round RT-PCR of the TCR CDR3, the HTBI primer set was used. MiXCR was run by TCRdb on the multiplex PCR reads, yielding one entry per CDR3 protein. The sample shows hundreds of thousands of distinct CDR3 sequences, roughly 20% of them seen only once. The specimen was blood. These receptors were obtained from a man aged 30-40 years with Graves' ophthalmopathy.

The J gene is TRBJ2-7, the V gene TRBV19; D uncertain. The ends were cut back, 1 base at V and 2 bases at J, with 6 bases in the middle. Germline CDR1 LNHDA, CDR2 SQIVND (reference sequence). CDR3 size: 13 residues. The CDR3 loop reads CASSIGITYEQYF. As DNA, the CDR3 is TGTGCCAGTAGTATAGGGATAACCTACGAGCAGTACTTC.

This clonotype appeared many times. This chain links TRBV6-1 with TRBJ1-1; 7 bases align to TRBD1. This CDR3 is 14 amino acids long. V lost 6 bases and J lost 0; bases outside the gene matches: 4. Germline V gene sequence: CDR1 MNHNS, CDR2 SASEGT. In DNA, the CDR3 is TGTGCCAGCAGGGGGACAGTACTGAACACTGAAGCTTTCTTT. It is translated as CASRGTVLNTEAFF.

This clonotype was recorded at least ten times. V usage is TRBV20-1 and J usage is TRBJ2-1, with 9 nucleotides matching TRBD2. J lost 2 bases, V lost 4 bases, and 9 bases had no gene match. The CDR3 consists of 16 residues. Germline loops: CDR1 DFQATT, CDR2 SNEGSKA (reference sequence). Here the CDR3 DNA reads TGCAGTGCTAATCGGGGCGCGGGAGGGCCCTACAATGAGCAGTTCTTC. Protein: CSANRGAGGPYNEQFF.

This clonotype was recorded many times. The chain uses TRBV20-1 and TRBJ2-7, with a weak D call TRBD2 (6 bases). Looked up from germline, CDR1 is DFQATT and CDR2 is SNEGSKA (reference sequence). The germline V and J ends were trimmed by 1 base and 3 bases, with 19 bases remaining between them. This CDR3 has 16 amino acids. The DNA of the CDR3 is TGCAGTGCTAGAGGAGCAGGGTGGAGGGGTGACTACGAGCAGTACTTC. Translation: CSARGAGWRGDYEQYF.

This clonotype was detected ten times or more. The V and J genes are TRBV2 and TRBJ2-3; the D call may be TRBD1 or TRBD2 (6 bases each). Trimming shortened V by 6 bases and J by 6 bases, and 13 bases separated the two germline ends. This CDR3 is 13 amino acids long. Germline CDR1 and CDR2: SNHLY and FYNNEI. CDR3: CASSAGGGDTQYF. The CDR3 DNA reads as TGTGCCAGCAGCGCCGGAGGGGGGGATACGCAGTATTTT.

This clonotype was observed at least ten times. The chain uses TRBV5-1 and TRBJ1-1; TRBD1 matches 7 bases. The CDR3 covers 15 residues. The V and J ends lost 5 bases and 1 base, in that order; junction bases with no gene match: 8. Germline V lookup: CDR1 SGHRS, CDR2 YFSETQ. The CDR3 is CASRGDRVSNTEAFF. CDR3 DNA: TGCGCCAGCAGGGGAGACAGGGTGTCGAACACTGAAGCTTTCTTT. The full variable domain, in which reference TRBV5-1 and TRBJ1-1 provide the parts outside the CDR3, is KAGVTQTPRYLIKTRGQQVTLSCSPISGHRSVSWYQQTPGQGLQFLFEYFSETQRNKGNFPGRFSGRQFSNSRSEMNVSTLELGDSALYLCASRGDRVSNTEAFFGQGTRLTVV.

CDR3 DNA sequence: TGTGCCAGCCGCCCCCCGGGAGGAGGTAGTGAACAGTACTTC. This translates into CASRPPGGGSEQYF. The chain links TRBV11-3 to TRBJ2-7, with TRBD2 identical over 7 bases. CDR1 SGHNT and CDR2 YENEEA come from the germline V gene. J was trimmed by 10 bases and V by 8 bases; bases with no gene match: 17. The CDR3 length is 14 residues.

This clonotype came up a few times. The rearrangement uses TRBV20-1 and TRBJ2-7; a weak D match, TRBD2 (6 bases). This CDR3 has 15 amino acids. The germline V and J ends were trimmed by 1 base and 0 bases, with 13 bases remaining between them. CDR1 is DFQATT, CDR2 SNEGSKA, per germline (reference sequence). CDR3 sequence (DNA): TGCAGTGCTAGAGGATCGGGACTGTCCTCCTACGAGCAGTACTTC. Protein sequence: CSARGSGLSSYEQYF.

The sample holds a few counts of this clonotype. The rearrangement uses TRBV13 and TRBJ2-2; D remains unclear. From germline, CDR1 is PRHDT and CDR2 FYEKMQ (reference sequence). V lost 4 bases, J lost 6 bases, and 9 bases lay in between. This CDR3 spans 13 amino acids. CDR3 DNA: TGTGCCAGCAGCTCCCATCGCGCCGGGGAGCTGTTTTTT. Its translation is CASSSHRAGELFF. Full variable domain (missing parts from reference TRBV13 and TRBJ2-2): AAGVIQSPRHLIKEKRETATLKCYPIPRHDTVYWYQQGPGQDPQFLISFYEKMQSDKGSIPDRFSAQQFSDYHSELNMSSLELGDSALYFCASSSHRAGELFFGEGSRLTVL.

The chain carries TRBV3-1 and TRBJ2-3; D may match TRBD1 or TRBD2 (11 bases each). The length of the CDR3 is 21 residues. Germline lookup yields CDR1 LGHDT and CDR2 YNNKEL (reference sequence). V was shortened by 5 bases and J by 4 bases, with 34 bases between the two germline ends. The CDR3 region is CASSKRTGGAKTSGNADTQYF. The CDR3 DNA follows: TGTGCCAGCAGCAAAAGGACAGGGGGCGCTAAGACTAGCGGGAATGCAGATACGCAGTATTTT.

This clonotype was recorded a few times. The chain carries TRBV7-9 and TRBJ1-6, with 12 bases aligning to TRBD1. Germline assignment: CDR1 SEHNR and CDR2 FQNEAQ (reference sequence). V lost 5 bases and J lost 7; bases outside the gene matches: 15. The CDR3 covers 19 residues. The CDR3 DNA follows: TGTGCCAGCAGCACCCCACCCCGGGACAGGGGGCGCAACAATTCACCCCTCCACTTT. The encoded protein is CASSTPPRDRGRNNSPLHF.

The rearrangement joins TRBV19 to TRBJ1-1; TRBD1 agrees at 7 bases. The germline V gene has CDR1 LNHDA and CDR2 SQIVND (reference sequence). This CDR3 spans 14 amino acids. The ends lost 4 bases at V and 1 base at J; junction bases unmatched: 3. The CDR3 protein is CASSTGQQNTEAFF. CDR3 coding DNA: TGTGCCAGTAGTACGGGACAGCAGAACACTGAAGCTTTCTTT.

The V gene is TRBV4-2, the J gene TRBJ1-3; tentatively, D is TRBD1 (6 bases). CDR1 is LGHNA and CDR2 is YNFKEQ in the germline V gene. The CDR3 is 16 residues long. The V and J ends lost 5 bases and 3 bases respectively, with 17 bases between them. The CDR3 DNA sequence: TGTGCCAGCAGCGCCCACGATGGAGGGGGTGGAAACACCATATATTTT. Its translation is CASSAHDGGGGNTIYF.

The chain joins TRBV6-6 to TRBJ2-5; 7 nucleotides match TRBD2. V trimming: 0 bases; J trimming: 5 bases; junction bases outside the gene matches: 9. Germline V gene sequence: CDR1 MNHNY, CDR2 SVGAGI (reference sequence). This CDR3 is built from 16 residues. The CDR3 bases are TGTGCCAGCAGTTACTCGGTGGGAGGGAGTGGTGAGACCCAGTACTTC. This codes for CASSYSVGGSGETQYF.

The chain combines TRBV4-3 with TRBJ2-3; 10 bases are a match to TRBD2. This CDR3 has 17 residues. The germline V gene has CDR1 LGHNA and CDR2 YSLEER. J gave up 5 bases and V 4 bases, and 12 bases lay outside the gene matches. CDR3 in DNA: TGCGCCAGCAGCCTAAGCCGGGGGGGACTAGCGTTAGATACGCAGTATTTT. The encoded protein is CASSLSRGGLALDTQYF.

This clonotype was counted between two and nine times. V and J are TRBV5-1 and TRBJ1-3; D unclear. The CDR3 loop spans 13 amino acids. Germline V gives CDR1 SGHRS, CDR2 YFSETQ. The V gene lost 5 bases and the J gene lost 0 bases, with 6 bases spanning the gap. The CDR3: CASRGSSGNTIYF. The CDR3 nucleotides are TGCGCCAGCAGAGGCTCCTCTGGAAACACCATATATTTT. The full variable domain, rest sourced from reference TRBV5-1 and TRBJ1-3, is KAGVTQTPRYLIKTRGQQVTLSCSPISGHRSVSWYQQTPGQGLQFLFEYFSETQRNKGNFPGRFSGRQFSNSRSEMNVSTLELGDSALYLCASRGSSGNTIYFGEGSWLTVV.

This chain connects TRBV3-1 to TRBJ1-6, with a possible D match to TRBD1 (5 bases). CDR3 length equals 13 residues. V gave up 7 bases and J gave up 11 bases, with 15 bases separating them. CDR1 and CDR2 (germline): LGHDT, YNNKEL (reference sequence). DNA of the CDR3: TGTGCCAGCACCCCGGGCGGGGGACCACCCCTCCACTTT. Translation: CASTPGGGPPLHF. Variable domain in full (rest from reference TRBV3-1 and TRBJ1-6): DTAVSQTPKYLVTQMGNDKSIKCEQNLGHDTMYWYKQDSKKFLKIMFSYNNKELIINETVPNRFSPKSPDKAHLNLHINSLELGDSAVYFCASTPGGGPPLHFGNGTRLTVT.

The V call is TRBV28, the J call TRBJ2-5, with D perhaps TRBD2 (6 bases). The CDR3 runs 14 residues. Looked up from germline, CDR1 is MDHEN and CDR2 is SYDVKM. Deletions cut 3 bases from V and 5 bases from J, with 13 bases between. The CDR3 DNA sequence: TGTGCCAGCAGTTTCTCGCCGGCGGGGGAGACCCAGTACTTC. Translating it yields CASSFSPAGETQYF.

The chain combines TRBV5-1 with TRBJ2-7; D possibly uses TRBD1 or TRBD2 (5 bases each). The CDR3 is 17 amino acids. V was clipped by 0 bases and J by 3 bases, with 19 bases between them. The germline V gene encodes CDR1 SGHRS and CDR2 YFSETQ. The CDR3 nucleotides read TGCGCCAGCAGCTTGGGCCCCCCGGGACCGGAACTCTACGAGCAGTACTTC. Translated: CASSLGPPGPELYEQYF.

This clonotype was found a few times. This chain links TRBV5-1 with TRBJ2-2, with TRBD1 as a possible D gene (6 bases). Trimming removed 4 bases from V and 4 bases from J, with 14 bases in between. CDR3 length equals 15 residues. The germline V gene encodes CDR1 SGHRS and CDR2 YFSETQ. The CDR3 nucleotides are TGCGCCAGCAGCGGAGGAGACAGGCCCACCGGGGAGCTGTTTTTT. Protein sequence: CASSGGDRPTGELFF.

The chain has TRBV27 and TRBJ2-7; D gene ambiguous. Germline V CDR1 and CDR2: MNHEY, SMNVEV (reference sequence). Trimming stripped 2 bases from V and 4 bases from J, with 9 bases between. This CDR3 is 13 amino acids long. The CDR3, as DNA: TGTGCCAGCAGTTTAGGTCCTCAATACGAGCAGTACTTC. Translated, it gives CASSLGPQYEQYF.

This clonotype was seen ten or more times. The chain uses TRBV12-3 or TRBV12-4 and TRBJ2-7; no reliable D call. V was pared by 6 bases and J by 2 bases, with 8 bases between. This CDR3 has 12 amino acids. DNA for the CDR3: TGTGCCAGCAGCCCCCACCCCTACGAGCAGTACTTC. This gives the protein CASSPHPYEQYF.

The chain uses TRBV18 and TRBJ1-1; no clear D. V lost 0 bases to trimming and J lost 1 base, with 6 bases between them. This CDR3 has 14 amino acids. Per germline, CDR1 KGHSH and CDR2 LQKENI. CDR3 in amino acids: CASSPPSGNTEAFF. The DNA of the CDR3 is TGTGCCAGCTCACCACCGTCTGGGAACACTGAAGCTTTCTTT.

This clonotype has only a few counts. The J gene is TRBJ2-7, the V gene TRBV4-1; 7 bases map to TRBD2. Trimming took 0 bases from V and 4 from J; bases not matched to a gene: 15. CDR1 is MGHRA and CDR2 is YSYEKL in the germline V gene. The CDR3 spans 18 residues. Here the CDR3 DNA reads TGCGCCAGCAGCCAAGATCTGGGTTGGGACTACAACTCGTACGAGCAGTACTTC. This codes for CASSQDLGWDYNSYEQYF.